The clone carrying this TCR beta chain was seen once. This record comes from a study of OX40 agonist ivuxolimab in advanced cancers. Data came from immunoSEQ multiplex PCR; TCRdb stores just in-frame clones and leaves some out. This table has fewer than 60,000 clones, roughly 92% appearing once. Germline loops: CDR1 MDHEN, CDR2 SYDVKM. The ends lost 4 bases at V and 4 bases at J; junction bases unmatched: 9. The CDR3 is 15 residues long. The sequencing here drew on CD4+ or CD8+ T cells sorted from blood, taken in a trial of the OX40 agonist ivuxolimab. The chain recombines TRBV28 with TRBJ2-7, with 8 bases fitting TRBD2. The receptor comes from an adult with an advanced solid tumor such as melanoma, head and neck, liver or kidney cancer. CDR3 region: CASSSTSREDYEQYF. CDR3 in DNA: TGTGCCAGCAGTTCCACTTCGCGGGAGGATTACGAGCAGTACTTC.